Detailed here is one T cell receptor beta chain. Its antigen is unknown. The input lacks base qualities; no much larger clone sits a single base away. The library relied on the immunoSEQ multiplex PCR assay. For most patients, genomic DNA was isolated with the Qiagen DNeasy Blood and Tissue Kit and sent frozen to Adaptive Biotechnologies for TCR sequencing. For most patients, high-throughput TCR-beta CDR3 sequencing of genomic DNA was performed by Adaptive Biotechnologies. Turning to the authors' computational methods: Adaptive's ImmunoSEQ software supplied the TCR sequencing data for approximately 18 patients, while MiXCR and VDJtools were used to process a few other patients. To correct CD4 versus CD8 sorting errors, any sequence found in both subsets at a frequency ratio below 5:1 was removed. Because the origin of CDR3 nucleotide sequences shared between donor and recipient could not be assigned, those sequences were removed. To be classed as alloreactive, a clone needed at least 2-fold expansion over unstimulated cells and a minimum CFSE-low frequency of 0.002% (template counts) or 0.001% (read counts). Clones were considered mappable if detected in sequenced pre-transplant spleen, lymph node, or MLR CFSE-low populations of the donor or recipient. Cumulative frequency of alloreactive clones was calculated as a percentage of all sequences weighted by copy number. This immuneACCESS table, as held by TCRdb, lists in-frame sequences with V and J called but not all clones. Of the missing ones, under half trace to an unresolved V gene in checked studies; the others have no known cause. V and J calls and clone size are those listed in that table; D and trimming were worked out from the DNA. A total of approximately 90,000 clones appear in this sample, about 93% of them only once. The ten top clones hold 6% of the sample.

The sample belongs to a study of graft-versus-host responses after intestinal transplantation (dated by TCRdb to about 2021). With regard to the full study: Multivisceral, liver-intestinal, or isolated intestinal transplants were received by the recipients. Rather than going through the commercial service, samples from three later patients were sequenced in-house on an Illumina MiSeq and processed with MiXCR. A peak of at least 4% donor T cells among recipient peripheral blood mononuclear cells was the definition used for donor T cell macrochimerism. To identify alloreactive clones, pre-transplant mixed lymphocyte reaction products were sequenced and then compared with unstimulated pre-transplant donor and recipient T cells. The cohort enrolled 24 intestinal transplant recipients, one of whom was a retransplant, and a few patients without pretransplant specimens were excluded. All recipients received anti-thymocyte globulin induction followed by maintenance tacrolimus and steroids for about three years. Graft-versus-host and host-versus-graft alloreactive T cell clones were tracked in the graft, circulation and bone marrow after intestinal transplantation using bulk TCR-beta CDR3 sequencing. What the work shows at the level of the full study, not this receptor alone: The relatively low number and heterogeneity of intestinal transplant patients limited the conclusions. Early after transplant, peak levels of circulating GvH clones were found to be associated with declines in HvG clones. GvH clones turned up in recipient bone marrow, with some appearing earlier in ileal mucosa or blood, a pattern consistent with an intestinal mucosal origin. In patients with donor T cell macrochimerism, the allografts had high GvH to HvG T cell clonal ratios.

Taken from the germline V gene (reference sequence), the CDR1 and CDR2 loops are MNHEY and SMNVEV. V is shortened by 5 bases, J by 3 bases, and the region joining them spans 5 bases. The CDR3 has 13 amino acids, counting the end cysteine and phenylalanine. Just the 39-base CDR3 DNA is kept, in frame starting at base 1. The time point label, read with the paper, signifies: cells obtained before transplantation from donor or recipient. CD3+CD4+ and CD3+CD8+ populations were FACS-sorted from unstimulated pre-transplant donor and recipient cells taken from spleen or lymph nodes. This TCR derives from a human donor who received an intestinal transplant. The sample consisted of unstimulated CD8+ T cells sorted from spleen or lymph node cells, taken before intestinal transplant. Recombination linked TRBV27 to TRBJ1-6, with no D gene named confidently. The sequenced DNA: TGTGCCAGCAGTCCGCGCTATAATTCACCCCTCCACTTT. Its protein reads: CASSPRYNSPLHF.